The 4 T cell receptor beta chains reported below all come from one sample, sequenced in a study of T-cell memory formation after mild COVID-19. MiXCR was run by TCRdb on the 5' RACE reads, yielding one entry per CDR3 protein. Here the sample spans approximately 300,000 distinct CDR3 sequences, about 16% being singletons. The specimen sequenced was PBMCs or a T cell subset sorted from them (not recorded which). Receptors were obtained from a man younger than 30 who had mild COVID-19 (a few samples of this study predate the infection). Cell type and time point are not known.

The chain combines TRBV6-2 or TRBV6-3 with TRBJ2-4; maybe TRBD2 (5 bases). The V gene lost 0 bases and the J gene lost 15 bases, with 18 bases spanning the gap. CDR1 and CDR2 (germline): MNHEY, SVGEGT. This CDR3 has 14 residues. Here the CDR3 DNA reads TGTGCCAGCAGTTACTCGGTCGGACTCAACCCGGGGTACTTC. It is translated as CASSYSVGLNPGYF.

In this sample, this clonotype turned up a few times. In this CDR3 the conserved last residue, phenylalanine or tryptophan, is missing, so a read error is likely. The chain combines TRBV11-2 with TRBJ2-5, with D perhaps being TRBD1 or TRBD2 (5 bases each). This CDR3 is 16 amino acids long. Trimming removed 1 base at V and 2 bases at J, with 14 bases between. Per the germline V gene, CDR1 is SGHAT and CDR2 is FQNNGV. The CDR3 nucleotides read TGTGCCAGCAGCTTAGGGAACCGGGGCATACAAGAGACCCAGTACTTA. Translated, it gives CASSLGNRGIQETQYL.

V is TRBV12-3 or TRBV12-4 and J is TRBJ2-1; 9 bases line up with TRBD2. Trimming cost V 7 bases and J 9 bases; bases outside gene matches: 10. The length of the CDR3 is 14 residues. CDR3 amino acids: CASTSRLAGSEQFF. For the CDR3, the DNA is TGTGCCAGCACCTCTCGGCTAGCGGGGAGTGAGCAGTTCTTC.

V is TRBV4-3 and J is TRBJ2-3; 10 bases map to TRBD1. The junction had 6 bases not matched to a gene; V was cut back by 8 bases and J by 4 bases. Per the germline V gene, CDR1 is LGHNA and CDR2 is YSLEER. The CDR3 extends over 14 amino acids. In DNA, the CDR3 is TGCGCCAGCGGAAAAGGACAGGGGGCAGATACGCAGTATTTT. Encoded protein: CASGKGQGADTQYF.